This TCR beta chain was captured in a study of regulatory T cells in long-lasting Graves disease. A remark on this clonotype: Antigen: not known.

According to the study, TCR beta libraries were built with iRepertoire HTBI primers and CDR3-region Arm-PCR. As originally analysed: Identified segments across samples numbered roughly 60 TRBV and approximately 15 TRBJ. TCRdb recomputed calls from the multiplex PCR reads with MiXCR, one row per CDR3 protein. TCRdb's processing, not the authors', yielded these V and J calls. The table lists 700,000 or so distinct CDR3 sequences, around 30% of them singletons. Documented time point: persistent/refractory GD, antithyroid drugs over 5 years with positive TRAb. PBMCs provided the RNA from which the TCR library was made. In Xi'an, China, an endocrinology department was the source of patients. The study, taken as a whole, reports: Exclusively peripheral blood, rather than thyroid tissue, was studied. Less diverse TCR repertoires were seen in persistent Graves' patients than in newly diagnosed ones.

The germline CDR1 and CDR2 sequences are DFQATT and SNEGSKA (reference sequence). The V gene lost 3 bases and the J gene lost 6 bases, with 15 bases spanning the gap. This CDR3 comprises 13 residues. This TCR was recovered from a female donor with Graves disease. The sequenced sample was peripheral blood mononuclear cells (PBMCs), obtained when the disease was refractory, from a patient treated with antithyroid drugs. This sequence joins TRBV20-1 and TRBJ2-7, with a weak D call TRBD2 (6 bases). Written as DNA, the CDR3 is TGCAGTGCTAGTATATCGGGAGCCAGCGAGCAGTACTTC. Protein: CSASISGASEQYF.